The rows below give T cell receptor beta chains drawn from one sample of a study of T-cell memory formation after mild COVID-19. TCRdb recomputed calls from the 5' RACE reads with MiXCR, one row per CDR3 protein. The data hold roughly 600,000 distinct CDR3 sequences, with more than 15% observed a single time. Sequenced sample: PBMCs or a T cell subset sorted from them (not recorded which). These TCRs come from an adult woman who had mild COVID-19 (a few samples of this study predate the infection). Cell type and time point are not known. Each CDR3 is given with its conserved first and last residue. The D gene is left open where the match is weak. Clone size appears in some rows only: once, few, many, or a class for an expanded clone.

>TRBV3-1|15|TRBD1|TRBJ2-5|-
CASSQDPGGRETQYF
TGTGCCAGCAGCCAAGATCCAGGGGGCAGAGAGACCCAGTACTTC
>TRBV24-1|16|-|TRBJ2-1|-
CATSGLGLGLYNEQFF
TGTGCCACCAGTGGCCTGGGACTGGGGCTATACAATGAGCAGTTCTTC
>TRBV5-1|13|TRBD1|TRBJ1-1|-
CASLGQGYTEAFF
TGCGCCAGCCTCGGACAGGGCTACACTGAAGCTTTCTTT
>TRBV4-1|13|-|TRBJ1-6|few
CASSPRQNSPLHF
TGCGCCAGCAGCCCGCGACAGAATTCACCCCTCCACTTT
>TRBV10-3|14|TRBD1|TRBJ2-7|many
CAINPGQAAYEQYF
TGTGCCATCAATCCGGGACAGGCCGCCTACGAGCAGTACTTC
>TRBV7-9|15|TRBD2|TRBJ2-1|-
CASSYSSGKRHEQFF
TGTGCCAGCAGTTACTCTAGCGGGAAGAGGCATGAGCAGTTCTTC
>TRBV20-1|13|-|TRBJ2-3|-
CSADRAPTDTQYF
TGCAGTGCTGACAGAGCTCCCACAGATACGCAGTATTTT
>TRBV14|13|TRBD1|TRBJ2-1|few
CASSPRQGTEQFF
TGTGCCAGCAGCCCTCGACAGGGTACTGAGCAGTTCTTC
>TRBV13|14|TRBD1|TRBJ1-2|few
CASLYRGLPYGYTF
TGTGCCAGCCTTTACAGGGGTCTCCCGTATGGCTACACCTTC
>TRBV6-2/TRBV6-3|13|-|TRBJ1-5|few
CASSRGINQPQHF
TGTGCCAGCAGTAGGGGTATCAATCAGCCCCAGCATTTT
>TRBV12-3/TRBV12-4|14|-|TRBJ2-7|few
CASSLFVENYEQYF
TGTGCCAGCAGTTTATTTGTAGAAAACTACGAGCAGTACTTC
>TRBV18|14|TRBD2|TRBJ2-1|-
CASSLSGTNNEQFF
TGTGCCAGCTCACTTAGCGGGACCAACAATGAGCAGTTCTTC
>TRBV5-1|18|TRBD1|TRBJ1-2|-
CASSIQGGPSPLGYGYTF
TGCGCCAGCAGCATACAGGGGGGCCCTTCCCCTTTAGGGTATGGCTACACCTTC
>TRBV12-3/TRBV12-4|14|TRBD1|TRBJ1-4|-
CASRTGTGGEKLFF
TGTGCCAGCAGAACCGGGACAGGAGGTGAAAAACTGTTTTTT
>TRBV11-2|14|TRBD1|TRBJ2-7|many
CASSPSTGGYEQYF
TGTGCCAGCAGCCCCTCGACAGGGGGCTACGAGCAGTACTTC
>TRBV9|15|-|TRBJ2-7|-
CASSASLGAPHEQYF
TGTGCCAGCAGCGCGTCACTTGGGGCACCCCACGAGCAGTACTTC
>TRBV29-1|13|-|TRBJ1-1|few
CSVKRTASTEAFF
TGCAGCGTTAAGCGGACAGCCTCTACTGAAGCTTTCTTT
>TRBV20-1|14|TRBD1|TRBJ2-2|-
CSAPGGANTGELFF
TGCAGTGCTCCAGGGGGCGCGAACACCGGGGAGCTGTTTTTT
>TRBV24-1|15|TRBD1|TRBJ2-3|-
CATSDTGQGTDTQYF
TGTGCCACCAGTGACACGGGACAGGGTACAGATACGCAGTATTTT
>TRBV7-2|13|-|TRBJ2-1|-
CASSLAREIEQFF
TGTGCCAGCAGCTTAGCCAGGGAAATTGAGCAGTTCTTC
>TRBV24-1|15|TRBD1|TRBJ2-3|many
CATSDAQGSTDTQYF
TGTGCCACCAGTGATGCACAGGGGAGCACAGATACGCAGTATTTT
>TRBV7-9|15|-|TRBJ2-7|-
CASSPRDKSSYEQYF
TGTGCCAGCAGCCCTCGGGACAAGAGTTCCTACGAGCAGTACTTC
>TRBV12-5|16|TRBD1|TRBJ2-2|-
CASGSSDRAYTGELFF
TGTGCTAGTGGTTCCTCGGACAGGGCCTACACCGGGGAGCTGTTTTTT
>TRBV7-9|15|TRBD2|TRBJ2-3|-
CASSWPKREADTQYF
TGTGCCAGCAGCTGGCCTAAGCGGGAGGCTGATACGCAGTATTTT
>TRBV7-9|15|-|TRBJ1-5|few
CASSPGPIPNQPQHF
TGTGCCAGCAGCCCCGGTCCGATACCCAATCAGCCCCAGCATTTT
>TRBV4-2|14|-|TRBJ1-5|few
CASSPMGTGQPQHF
TGTGCCAGCAGCCCCATGGGGACGGGTCAGCCCCAGCATTTT
>TRBV6-2/TRBV6-3|21|TRBD1|TRBJ2-1|few
CASSPGRFEQGEGSSYNEQFF
TGTGCCAGCAGCCCAGGTCGGTTCGAACAGGGGGAAGGGAGCTCCTACAATGAGCAGTTCTTC
>TRBV29-1|15|-|TRBJ2-6|many
CSVVGIVSGANVLTF
TGCAGCGTTGTGGGGATCGTCTCTGGGGCCAACGTCCTGACTTTC
>TRBV11-1|15|TRBD1|TRBJ2-1|many
CASNRDRSHSNEQFF
TGTGCCAGCAATCGGGACAGGTCACATTCCAATGAGCAGTTCTTC
>TRBV4-1|16|TRBD2|TRBJ2-1|few
CASSHPTSGGWNEQFF
TGCGCCAGCAGCCATCCGACTAGCGGGGGATGGAATGAGCAGTTCTTC
>TRBV6-6|14|-|TRBJ2-3|few
CASRGILGADTQYF
TGTGCCAGCAGGGGAATCCTAGGGGCAGATACGCAGTATTTT
>TRBV25-1|16|TRBD1|TRBJ2-6|-
CASRTGGNSGANVLTF
TGTGCCAGCAGGACAGGGGGCAATTCTGGGGCCAACGTCCTGACTTTC
>TRBV20-1|14|-|TRBJ2-1|few
CSVGGTSSYNEQFF
TGCAGTGTAGGGGGAACTAGCTCCTACAATGAGCAGTTCTTC
>TRBV7-2|13|-|TRBJ2-7|few
CASSLELGLSKPF
TGTGCCAGCAGCTTAGAATTGGGGTTAAGTAAACCTTTC
>TRBV9|14|TRBD1|TRBJ1-1|-
CASSTRQGSTEAFF
TGTGCCAGCAGCACACGACAGGGAAGCACTGAAGCTTTCTTT
>TRBV5-1|13|-|TRBJ2-7|few
CASRWAETYEQYF
TGCGCCAGCAGGTGGGCGGAGACCTACGAGCAGTACTTC
>TRBV27|16|-|TRBJ2-1|many
CASALLTGYHLHEQFF
TGTGCCAGCGCCTTACTAACGGGATACCACCTTCATGAGCAGTTCTTC
>TRBV20-1|13|TRBD2|TRBJ2-1|-
CSFTSGAYNEQFF
TGCAGTTTCACTAGCGGGGCTTACAATGAGCAGTTCTTC
>TRBV7-9|13|-|TRBJ1-1|few
CASSLERPTEAFF
TGTGCCAGCAGCTTAGAAAGACCCACTGAAGCTTTCTTT
>TRBV6-2/TRBV6-3|14|-|TRBJ1-5|-
CASSYYRAFQPQHF
TGTGCCAGCAGTTACTACAGGGCATTTCAGCCCCAGCATTTT
>TRBV11-3|14|-|TRBJ2-1|-
CASRQGLAGGGQFF
TGTGCCAGCAGACAGGGGCTAGCGGGCGGAGGGCAGTTCTTC
>TRBV7-3|15|TRBD1|TRBJ2-5|-
CASSPGQGRGETQYF
TGTGCCAGCAGCCCCGGACAGGGGCGAGGAGAGACCCAGTACTTC
>TRBV6-5|15|TRBD1|TRBJ1-6|many
CASSYSRQGSSPLHF
TGTGCCAGCAGTTACTCAAGACAGGGGAGTTCACCCCTCCACTTT
>TRBV12-3/TRBV12-4|17|TRBD2|TRBJ2-5|-
CASSLPLRTSEQETQYF
TGTGCCAGCAGTCTTCCTCTTAGGACTAGCGAACAAGAGACCCAGTACTTC
>TRBV10-3|14|TRBD1|TRBJ2-7|-
CAISESDRGNEQYF
TGTGCCATCAGTGAGTCGGACAGGGGGAACGAGCAGTACTTC
>TRBV5-1|14|TRBD2|TRBJ2-7|-
CASSLQSGLAEQYF
TGCGCCAGCAGCTTACAGAGTGGACTAGCGGAGCAGTACTTC
>TRBV6-2/TRBV6-3|14|-|TRBJ2-2|few
CASSGIVNTGELFF
TGTGCCAGCAGTGGGATAGTTAACACCGGGGAGCTGTTTTTT
>TRBV5-1|13|-|TRBJ2-7|few
CASPAGITYEQYF
TGCGCCAGCCCTGCCGGGATAACCTACGAGCAGTACTTC
>TRBV12-3/TRBV12-4|17|TRBD1|TRBJ2-1|few
CASRSRGRVMSDNEQFF
TGTGCCAGCAGATCTAGGGGGCGCGTAATGTCCGACAATGAGCAGTTCTTC
>TRBV4-1|14|-|TRBJ1-1|many
CASSQGVGQPEAFF
TGCGCCAGCAGCCAAGGAGTGGGACAACCTGAAGCTTTCTTT
>TRBV7-9|14|-|TRBJ2-5|few
CASSLNEGKETQYF
TGTGCCAGCAGCCTAAACGAGGGGAAGGAGACCCAGTACTTC
>TRBV9|14|TRBD2|TRBJ2-1|many
CASSPIERGLEQFF
TGTGCCAGCAGCCCCATCGAGCGGGGTCTTGAGCAGTTCTTC
>TRBV27|15|-|TRBJ2-1|-
CASSLGVIGDNEQFF
TGTGCCAGCAGTTTAGGAGTCATAGGTGATAATGAGCAGTTCTTC
>TRBV24-1|16|-|TRBJ2-3|few
CATSSKTPTGTDTQYF
TGTGCCACCAGTTCAAAGACACCCACAGGCACAGATACGCAGTATTTT
>TRBV19|15|TRBD1|TRBJ1-2|few
CASHPSQGARYGYTF
TGTGCCAGTCACCCGTCCCAGGGGGCTAGATATGGCTACACCTTC
>TRBV7-3|16|TRBD2|TRBJ2-1|few
CASSLSLAGGLREQFF
TGTGCCAGCAGCTTAAGCCTAGCGGGGGGGTTAAGGGAGCAGTTCTTC
>TRBV7-9|12|-|TRBJ2-1|-
CASSLTESEQFF
TGTGCCAGCAGCTTAACAGAAAGTGAGCAGTTCTTC